Below are 6 T cell receptor beta chains sequenced from a single sample in a study of beta chain features in type 1 diabetes. Reverse transcribing all isolated RNA meant expressed TCRB transcripts were sequenced. Clones were sequenced by immunoSEQ multiplex PCR, and TCRdb holds only the in-frame ones, with some missing. The sample has around 340,000 clones; 20% are singletons. The sample comprised naive CD4+ T cells from blood. The source is a woman younger than 35 in good health.

V is TRBV6-5 and J is TRBJ2-3; 7 positions agree with TRBD1. V gave up 0 bases and J gave up 4 bases; unmatched junction bases: 4. In germline, CDR1 is MNHEY, CDR2 SVGAGI. The CDR3 extends over 15 amino acids. CDR3 region: CASSYSPDRADTQYF. CDR3 bases: TGTGCCAGCAGTTACTCACCCGACAGGGCAGATACGCAGTATTTT.

The chain couples TRBV29-1 to TRBJ2-2; 7 positions match TRBD2. The V segment lost 7 bases and the J segment 1 base; nucleotides outside the gene matches: 3. There are 13 residues in the CDR3. Germline-derived CDR1 and CDR2 are SQVTM and ANQGSEA. The CDR3 region is CSAGRENTGELFF. For the CDR3, the DNA is TGCAGCGCGGGGAGGGAGAACACCGGGGAGCTGTTTTTT.

This clone showed up just a few times. V usage is TRBV30 and J usage is TRBJ1-3; D possibly corresponds to TRBD1 (6 bases). The length of the CDR3 is 17 residues. Germline loops: CDR1 GTSNPN, CDR2 SVGIG (reference sequence). Trimming cost V 1 base and J 3 bases, with 19 bases left between them. The CDR3 sequence: CAWSDPLGTNYGNTIYF. CDR3 DNA sequence: TGTGCCTGGAGTGATCCCCTCGGGACAAATTATGGAAACACCATATATTTT.

The chain recombines TRBV18 with TRBJ1-4, with unresolved D. The J call may be wrong; the DNA end is better matched by TRBJ2-2. Germline lookup yields CDR1 KGHSH and CDR2 LQKENI. This CDR3 has 13 amino acids. CDR3 in amino acids: CASSPPGKRELFF. The CDR3 DNA is TGTGCCAGCTCACCACCGGGGAAGAGGGAGCTGTTTTTT.

The sample holds a few counts of this clone. The CDR3 here is CASSLDRGAYEQYF. Here the CDR3 DNA reads TGTGCCAGCAGCTTGGACAGGGGAGCCTACGAGCAGTACTTC. The rearrangement uses TRBV7-2 and TRBJ2-7; 9 bases agree with TRBD1. There are 14 residues in the CDR3. The germline V gene encodes CDR1 SGHTA and CDR2 FQGNSA. J gave up 2 bases and V 3 bases, and 2 bases lay outside the gene matches. Full variable domain (remainder filled in from reference TRBV7-2 and TRBJ2-7): GAGVSQSPSNKVTEKGKDVELRCDPISGHTALYWYRQSLGQGLEFLIYFQGNSAPDKSGLPSDRFSAERTGGSVSTLTIQRTQQEDSAVYLCASSLDRGAYEQYFGPGTRLTVT.

This clone was picked up a small number of times. This rearrangement joins TRBV28 to TRBJ1-2; 7 positions match TRBD1. V trimming: 3 bases; J trimming: 10 bases; junction bases outside the gene matches: 8. This CDR3 is built from 13 residues. Germline lookup yields CDR1 MDHEN and CDR2 SYDVKM. The CDR3 region is CASSFWDRAFYTF. DNA for the CDR3: TGTGCCAGCAGTTTTTGGGACAGAGCCTTCTACACCTTC.